A single sample gave rise to the 24 T cell receptor beta chains below, sequenced in a study of blood T cell repertoires in COVID-19. Method: immunoSEQ multiplex PCR; TCRdb's copy keeps in-frame clones and lacks some. The table has 130,000 to 150,000 clones, around 82% seen once. Sample: peripheral blood. Source of these receptors: a man between 60 and 75 years old with active or convalescent COVID-19.

This clone was counted a single time. The genes are TRBV19 and TRBJ2-5; 8 nucleotides match TRBD1. The CDR3 has 13 amino acids. J gave up 4 bases and V 9 bases, and 7 bases lay outside the gene matches. Germline CDR1 LNHDA, CDR2 SQIVND (reference sequence). CDR3 protein: CASGQGGVETQYF. As DNA, the CDR3 is TGTGCCAGCGGACAGGGCGGTGTAGAGACCCAGTACTTC. Full variable domain (remainder filled in from reference TRBV19 and TRBJ2-5): DGGITQSPKYLFRKEGQNVTLSCEQNLNHDAMYWYRQDPGQGLRLIYYSQIVNDFQKGDIAEGYSVSREKKESFPLTVTSAQKNPTAFYLCASGQGGVETQYFGPGTRLLVL.

V gene TRBV7-8 combines with J gene TRBJ2-7, with D perhaps matching TRBD2 (5 bases). This CDR3 is built from 14 residues. The germline V and J ends were trimmed by 5 bases and 2 bases, with 13 bases remaining between them. CDR1 and CDR2 (germline): SGHVS, FQNEAQ. CDR3 sequence reads: CASSTSREPYEQYF. CDR3 DNA sequence: TGTGCCAGCAGCACCTCCCGGGAACCCTACGAGCAGTACTTC.

The chain has TRBV27 and TRBJ1-1; no clear D gene. This CDR3 is built from 15 residues. In germline, CDR1 is MNHEY, CDR2 SMNVEV (reference sequence). V was shortened by 5 bases and J by 0 bases, with 13 bases between the two germline ends. CDR3 residues: CASSRSSGMNTEAFF. CDR3 DNA: TGTGCCAGCAGTCGGTCGAGCGGCATGAACACTGAAGCTTTCTTT.

This clone has only one observation. The CDR3 reads CASSQEENSQYF. The CDR3 bases are TGTGCCAGCAGCCAAGAGGAAAACAGCCAGTATTTT. The chain recombines TRBV3-1 (or the pseudogene TRBV3-2) with TRBJ2-3; D is unresolved. CDR1 and CDR2 (germline): LGHDT, YNNKEL (reference sequence). Trimming cost V 0 bases and J 12 bases, with 10 bases left between them. The CDR3 runs 12 residues.

This chain uses TRBV28 with TRBJ1-2, with no clear D. Germline-derived CDR1 and CDR2 are MDHEN and SYDVKM. The V and J ends lost 5 bases and 2 bases respectively, with 15 bases between them. The CDR3 is made up of 15 amino acids. The CDR3 sequence: CASSPRWSGNYGYTF. CDR3 nucleotide sequence: TGTGCCAGCAGTCCCCGGTGGTCGGGGAACTATGGCTACACCTTC.

The chain recombines TRBV27 with TRBJ1-6; TRBD1 matches 9 bases. The length of the CDR3 is 14 residues. The germline V gene has CDR1 MNHEY and CDR2 SMNVEV (reference sequence). V was clipped by 9 bases and J by 14 bases; unmatched bases: 14. This CDR3 is CASTAREQGAALHF. The CDR3, as DNA: TGTGCCAGTACAGCTCGAGAACAGGGGGCGGCCCTCCACTTT.

The chain has TRBV10-3 and TRBJ2-3, with D possibly being TRBD1 (8 bases). This CDR3 contains 17 residues. In germline, CDR1 is ENHRY, CDR2 SYGVKD. V was pared by 3 bases and J by 3 bases, with 19 bases between. CDR3 DNA: TGTGCCATCAGTGATACTGGACAGGGCGGGGGAACAGATACGCAGTATTTT. Amino acid sequence: CAISDTGQGGGTDTQYF.

This clone was recorded at least ten times. The chain couples TRBV11-2 to TRBJ2-5; tentative D call: TRBD1 (6 bases). The CDR3 totals 15 residues. V was trimmed by 7 bases and J by 5 bases, leaving 20 bases between them. Germline CDR1 and CDR2: SGHAT and FQNNGV. Written as DNA, the CDR3 is TGTGCCAGCACCCGGGCTAGAGGGGGTCTGGAGACCCAGTACTTC. The encoded protein is CASTRARGGLETQYF.

This clone was seen a few times. This chain connects TRBV28 to TRBJ1-5; TRBD1 is a possible D gene (6 bases). CDR1 and CDR2 (germline): MDHEN, SYDVKM. CDR3 length: 14 amino acids. The V end was cut by 3 bases, the J end by 5 bases, with 11 bases between. CDR3 nucleotides: TGTGCCAGCAGTTTTAGGCAGGGGCATCAGCCCCAGCATTTT. This codes for CASSFRQGHQPQHF.

The J gene is TRBJ2-2, the V gene TRBV7-2, with a possible D match to TRBD2 (6 bases). CDR3 size: 16 residues. Germline CDR1 SGHTA, CDR2 FQGNSA. Trimming removed 1 base at V and 1 base at J, with 10 bases between. In DNA form, the CDR3 reads TGTGCCAGCAGCTTAGTGAGCGGGTTGAACACCGGGGAGCTGTTTTTT. Protein: CASSLVSGLNTGELFF.

The rearrangement links TRBV2 to TRBJ2-1; D perhaps matches TRBD2 (6 bases). Germline V gives CDR1 SNHLY, CDR2 FYNNEI. This CDR3 spans 13 amino acids. V lost 0 bases and J 12 bases, leaving 12 bases between the germline ends. The CDR3 loop is CASSEALAGRQFF. The CDR3 DNA is TGTGCCAGCAGTGAAGCGCTTGCGGGAAGGCAGTTCTTC.

This chain joins TRBV7-2 and TRBJ2-7, with 7 bases fitting TRBD1. CDR1 is SGHTA and CDR2 is FQGNSA in the germline V gene. The CDR3 sequence is 13 residues long. Trimming cost V 5 bases and J 2 bases; bases outside gene matches: 3. CDR3 nucleotides: TGTGCCAGCAGCCTGGGACAGCCCTACGAGCAGTACTTC. It specifies CASSLGQPYEQYF.

This chain links TRBV29-1 with TRBJ2-3; weak D call: TRBD2 (5 bases). The CDR3 sequence is 10 residues long. The V end lost 7 bases, the J end lost 6 bases, and 8 bases lay between the germline ends. The germline gives CDR1 SQVTM, CDR2 ANQGSEA. In DNA, the CDR3 is TGCAGCGGGGGAGCGGATACGCAGTATTTT. It yields the protein CSGGADTQYF.

The chain has TRBV5-4 and TRBJ2-1, with 12 bases that match TRBD2. The germline CDR1 and CDR2 sequences are SGHNT and YYREEE (reference sequence). Unmatched junction bases numbered 11, after V lost 2 bases and J lost 5 bases. The CDR3 totals 18 residues. CDR3 amino acids: CASSLGRTGTSGHNEQFF. The CDR3, as DNA: TGTGCCAGCAGCTTAGGCAGGACTGGGACTAGCGGGCACAATGAGCAGTTCTTC.

The rearrangement uses TRBV19 and TRBJ1-2, with TRBD1 matching 7 bases. V dropped 7 bases and J dropped 5; count of bases not matched to a gene: 4. CDR1 and CDR2 from the germline V gene are LNHDA and SQIVND (reference sequence). The CDR3 runs to 12 residues. This CDR3 reads CASTATGYGYTF. CDR3 bases: TGTGCCAGTACCGCGACAGGGTATGGCTACACCTTC.

The CDR3 sequence: CASSIGTGGEQYF. The CDR3 bases are TGTGCCAGCAGTATAGGGACAGGGGGGGAGCAGTACTTC. The chain links TRBV6-5 to TRBJ2-7, with 11 positions matching TRBD1. Unmatched junction bases numbered 4, after V lost 5 bases and J lost 7 bases. The length of the CDR3 is 13 residues. Germline V gene data show CDR1 as MNHEY and CDR2 as SVGAGI.

This chain uses TRBV9 with TRBJ1-1; no firm D call. V lost 1 base to trimming and J lost 0 bases, with 4 bases between them. CDR1 and CDR2 (germline): SGDLS, YYNGEE. The length of the CDR3 is 13 residues. CDR3 protein: CASSVTVNTEAFF. Written as DNA, the CDR3 is TGTGCCAGCAGCGTAACGGTGAACACTGAAGCTTTCTTT.

The count of this clone is one. J is TRBJ2-5 and V is TRBV7-3; D is perhaps TRBD2 (5 bases). CDR1 and CDR2 (germline): SGHTA, FQGTGA. With 5 bases removed from V and 5 bases from J, the gap between germline ends came to 15 bases. This CDR3 is 14 amino acids long. The CDR3 is CASSEGDSRETQYF. CDR3 sequence (DNA): TGTGCCAGCAGCGAGGGAGATTCGAGGGAGACCCAGTACTTC.

V and J are TRBV30 and TRBJ1-2, with D possibly being TRBD1 (5 bases). The CDR3 is made up of 13 amino acids. V was cut by 8 bases and J by 3 bases, with 16 bases left in between. Germline CDR1 and CDR2: GTSNPN and SVGIG (reference sequence). The CDR3 spells CAVARGLDYGYTF. Here the CDR3 DNA reads TGTGCCGTCGCTAGGGGTCTGGACTATGGCTACACCTTC.

The V gene is TRBV9, the J gene TRBJ1-3; 9 bases are a match to TRBD1. V shed 0 bases and J 4 bases; nucleotides not matched to a gene: 8. Germline V lookup: CDR1 SGDLS, CDR2 YYNGEE. The CDR3 covers 17 residues. CDR3 sequence: CASSVGGQGRDGNTIYF. CDR3 sequence (DNA): TGTGCCAGCAGCGTAGGAGGACAGGGGAGAGACGGAAACACCATATATTTT.

The rearrangement links TRBV5-1 to TRBJ1-2; D is unclear. This CDR3 comprises 12 residues. CDR1 SGHRS and CDR2 YFSETQ come from the germline V gene. V shed 4 bases and J shed 7 bases, with 11 bases lying between them. The CDR3 nucleotides are TGCGCCAGCAGCCCTGGGAGGACTGGCTACACCTTC. Translated, it gives CASSPGRTGYTF.

This chain joins TRBV4-3 and TRBJ2-7; TRBD2 might be the D (5 bases). The V end lost 4 bases, the J end lost 5 bases, and 12 bases lay between the germline ends. There are 13 residues in the CDR3. Germline-derived CDR1 and CDR2 are LGHNA and YSLEER. CDR3 amino acids: CASSPRTLDEQYF. CDR3 nucleotides: TGCGCCAGCAGCCCGCGGACTCTCGACGAGCAGTACTTC.

V and J are TRBV28 and TRBJ2-2; 12 positions agree with TRBD2. The CDR3 consists of 17 residues. J gave up 7 bases and V 5 bases, and 11 bases lay outside the gene matches. The germline V gene has CDR1 MDHEN and CDR2 SYDVKM. CDR3 nucleotide sequence: TGTGCCAGCAGTGCGCTAGCGGGAGGGTTAAGGAGCGGGGAGCTGTTTTTT. Protein: CASSALAGGLRSGELFF.

This chain uses TRBV10-1 with TRBJ1-6; no firm D call. The V and J ends lost 0 bases and 4 bases respectively, with 25 bases between them. The CDR3 has 21 residues. The germline CDR1 and CDR2 sequences are WNHNN and SYGVQD (reference sequence). CDR3 protein: CASSESNSSGLIPHYNSPLHF. DNA for the CDR3: TGCGCCAGCAGTGAGTCGAACTCTTCTGGACTGATCCCACATTATAATTCACCCCTCCACTTT.